This TCR beta chain stems from a study of PD-1 blockade in classical Hodgkin lymphoma. This CDR3 contains 13 residues. V was shortened by 3 bases and J by 6 bases, with 10 bases between the two germline ends. Germline V gene data show CDR1 as SGHRS and CDR2 as YFSETQ. Each of the patients experienced relapse following autologous stem cell transplantation, and their brentuximab vedotin exposure differed. Best outcomes ranged across complete response, partial response and progressive disease. The repertoire was sequenced with immunoSEQ multiplex PCR; TCRdb's copy has only in-frame clones and lacks some. The sample shows some 41,000 clones, 88% of them seen only once. Study observations and caveats: Significantly greater TCR diversity emerged by C4D1 in CD4+ cells but not CD8+ cells. Compared with healthy donors, newly diagnosed patients reportedly showed lower baseline TCR diversity. Differences between repertoires have undefined causes, possibly disease activity or prior therapy.

With respect to this clone: Its antigen is as yet unknown.

The origin of this receptor is a human donor with classical Hodgkin lymphoma. The chain recombines TRBV5-1 with TRBJ2-1; D is possibly TRBD1 (5 bases). The material sequenced was peripheral blood mononuclear cells (PBMCs), taken before the second cycle of nivolumab. The CDR3 loop is CASSYWQGNEQFF. The CDR3 nucleotides are TGCGCCAGCAGCTATTGGCAGGGCAATGAGCAGTTCTTC.